This T cell receptor (beta chain) emerged from a study of blood T cell repertoires in COVID-19. Study-wide background: From the United States, Italy and Spain came samples of acute and convalescent COVID-19. Sample material is recorded as cDNA or gDNA derived from T cells, B-cell-depleted T cells, or PBMCs.

Germline V gives CDR1 MNHEY, CDR2 SVGAGI. Trimming stripped 3 bases from V and 5 bases from J, with 7 bases between. The CDR3 is 13 residues long. As processed by the authors: It was from reference gene primer amplification that nucleated cell counts were estimated. Assay: immunoSEQ multiplex PCR; the TCRdb copy retains only in-frame clones and omits some. V and J calls and clone size are copied from that table; D and trimming were computed from the DNA. The table shows fewer than 500,000 clones, with about 85% occurring only once. Enrollees, about 18 to 95 years old, lived in about two dozen US areas.

The sequencing sample was made of PBMCs or T cells enriched from blood (not recorded which). The chain carries TRBV6-5 and TRBJ2-2, with a possible D match to TRBD1 (5 bases). This clonotype was sampled from a woman under 30 who had recovered from COVID-19. CDR3 amino acids: CASSYAGTGELFF. CDR3 sequence (DNA): TGTGCCAGCAGTTATGCAGGGACCGGGGAGCTGTTTTTT.